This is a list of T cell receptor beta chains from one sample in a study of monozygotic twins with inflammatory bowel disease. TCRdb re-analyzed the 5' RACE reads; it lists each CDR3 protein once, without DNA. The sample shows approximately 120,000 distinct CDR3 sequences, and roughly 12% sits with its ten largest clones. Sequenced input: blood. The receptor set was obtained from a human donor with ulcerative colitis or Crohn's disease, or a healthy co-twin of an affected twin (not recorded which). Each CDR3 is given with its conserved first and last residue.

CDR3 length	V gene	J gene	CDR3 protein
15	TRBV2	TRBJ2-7	CASSKGAGHAYEQYF
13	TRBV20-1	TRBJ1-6	CSGGRGDNSPLHF
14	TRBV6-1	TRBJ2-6	CASSRGSGANVLTF
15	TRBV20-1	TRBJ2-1	CSASAGGRNYNEQFF
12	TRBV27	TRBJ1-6	CASSLFNSPLHF
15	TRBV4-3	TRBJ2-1	CASSQDLGSSYRLFF
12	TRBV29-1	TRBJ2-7	CSAKQGAYELYF
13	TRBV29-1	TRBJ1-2	CSVGDTVTQGYTF
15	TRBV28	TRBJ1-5	CASTPPRGLNQPQHF
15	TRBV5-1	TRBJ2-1	CASSLGDLAYNEQFF
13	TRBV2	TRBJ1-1	CASSDRGPVEAFF
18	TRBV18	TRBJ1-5	CASSPEGPATGDNQPQHF
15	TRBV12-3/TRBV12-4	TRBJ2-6	CASSLRVELANVLTF
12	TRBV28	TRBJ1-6	CASSPDRDSLHF
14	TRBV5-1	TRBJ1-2	CASSLGGENYGYTF
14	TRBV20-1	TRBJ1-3	CSARARTGSNTIYF
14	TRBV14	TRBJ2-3	CASSQVWGTDTQYF
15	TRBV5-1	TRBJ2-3	CASRTSGATTDTQYF
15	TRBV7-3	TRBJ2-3	CASSQQGLGTDTQYF
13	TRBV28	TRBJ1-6	CASSYRWTSPLHF
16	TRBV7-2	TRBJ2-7	CASSSSGGDAGYEQYF
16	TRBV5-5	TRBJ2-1	CASSHLRGQGSDEQFF
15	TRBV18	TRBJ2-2	CASSPNRDNTGELFF
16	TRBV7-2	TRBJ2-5	CASSLGGLAEQETQYF
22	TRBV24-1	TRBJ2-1	CATSSLEQASGRSRPSYNEQFF
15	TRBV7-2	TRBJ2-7	CASSGGGPTSYEQYF
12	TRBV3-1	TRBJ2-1	CASSQGGDRGNF
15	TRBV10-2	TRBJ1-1	CASSLILELNTEAFF
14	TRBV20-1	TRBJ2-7	CSAFGQGVSEEQYF
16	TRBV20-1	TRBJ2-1	CSQRGRAAGSYNEQFF
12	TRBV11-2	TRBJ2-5	CASSWDRETQYF
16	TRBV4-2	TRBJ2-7	CASSQEASSYRVEQYF
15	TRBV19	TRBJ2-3	CASSISGQNTDTQYF
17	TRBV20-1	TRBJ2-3	CSARDRTSGEVLYTQYF
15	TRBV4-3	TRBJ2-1	CASSQDLGTNNEQFF
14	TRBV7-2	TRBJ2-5	CASSRDRGQETQYF
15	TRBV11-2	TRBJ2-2	CASSTSGPNTGELFF
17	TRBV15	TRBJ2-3	CATSREETGFGTDTQYF
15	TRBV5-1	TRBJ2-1	CASSAGGRESGEQFF
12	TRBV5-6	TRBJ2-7	CASSSGPYEQYF
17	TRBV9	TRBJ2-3	CASSGPTGQGLTDTQYF
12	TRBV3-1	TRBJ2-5	CASSQQQETQYF
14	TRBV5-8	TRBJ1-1	CASSLGVWGTEAFF
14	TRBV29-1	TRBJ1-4	CSILRTGGNEKLFF
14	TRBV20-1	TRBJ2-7	CSATGLAAPYEQYF
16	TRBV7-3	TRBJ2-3	CASSQGSSGGTDTQYF
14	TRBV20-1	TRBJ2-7	CSAREIGVVNEQYF
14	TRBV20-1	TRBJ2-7	CSARESGGYYEQYF
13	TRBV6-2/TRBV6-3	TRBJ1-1	CASSYRGRPEAFF
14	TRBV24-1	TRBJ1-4	CATSPGENNEKLFF
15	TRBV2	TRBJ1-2	CASSESVRVRGGYTF
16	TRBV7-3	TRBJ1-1	CASSFPPGPPNTEAFF